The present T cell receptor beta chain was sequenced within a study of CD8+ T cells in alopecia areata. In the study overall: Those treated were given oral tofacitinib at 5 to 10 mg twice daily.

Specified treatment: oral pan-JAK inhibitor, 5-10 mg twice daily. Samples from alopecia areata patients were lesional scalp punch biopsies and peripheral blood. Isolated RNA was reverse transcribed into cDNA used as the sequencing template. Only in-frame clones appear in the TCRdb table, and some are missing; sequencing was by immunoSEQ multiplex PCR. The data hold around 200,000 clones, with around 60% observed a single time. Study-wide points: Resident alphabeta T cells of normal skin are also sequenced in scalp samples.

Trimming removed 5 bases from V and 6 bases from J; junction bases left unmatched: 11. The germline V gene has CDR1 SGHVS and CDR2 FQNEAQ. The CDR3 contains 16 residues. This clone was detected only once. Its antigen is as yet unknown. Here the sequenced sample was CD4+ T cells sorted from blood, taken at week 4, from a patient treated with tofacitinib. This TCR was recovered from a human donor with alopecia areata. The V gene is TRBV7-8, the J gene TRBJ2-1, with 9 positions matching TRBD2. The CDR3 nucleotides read TGTGCCAGCAGCCTCTTCCGAGGCGGGAGGGCCAATGAGCAGTTCTTC. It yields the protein CASSLFRGGRANEQFF.